One sample yielded the 26 T cell receptor beta chains listed below, sequenced in a study of human T cells and chemical hapten exposure. Stated time point: patch test 1, 2 weeks after DPC sensitization. Indicated treatment: therapeutic diphenylcyclopropenone sensitization with weekly scalp DPC. Using its own MiXCR run on the RACE reads, TCRdb lists one record per CDR3 protein. This sample has under 200,000 distinct CDR3 sequences, with about 14% found just once. The sample was whole blood, taken in connection with sensitization to the hapten diphenylcyclopropenone (DPC). Receptor source: a woman aged 25 to 45 with alopecia areata. Some clones in this sample may be carry-over from other donors' samples.

This clonotype was found many times. This chain links TRBV12-3 or TRBV12-4 with TRBJ1-6, with 10 bases lining up with TRBD1. The ends lost 1 base at V and 9 bases at J; junction bases unmatched: 9. The CDR3 is 17 residues long. The CDR3 DNA reads as TGTGCCAGCAGTTTAGGCGGAAGCGGACAGGGGGGTTCACCCCTCCACTTT. This sequence encodes CASSLGGSGQGGSPLHF.

CDR3: CASSQEQNTEAFF. In nucleotides, the CDR3 is TGCGCCAGCAGCCAAGAACAGAACACTGAAGCTTTCTTT. This rearrangement joins TRBV4-3 to TRBJ1-1; D gene ambiguous. This CDR3 contains 13 residues. V was shortened by 0 bases and J by 1 base, with 3 bases between the two germline ends. Germline-derived CDR1 and CDR2 are LGHNA and YSLEER.

This clonotype was seen a handful of times. V usage is TRBV6-2 or TRBV6-3 and J usage is TRBJ2-3; D might be TRBD2 (5 bases). This CDR3 has 17 residues. CDR1 is MNHEY, CDR2 SVGEGT, per germline. Trimming pared 2 bases from V and 7 bases from J, leaving 22 bases between. CDR3 sequence: CASSYTRRELGVHTQYF. The DNA of the CDR3 is TGTGCCAGCAGTTACACACGTAGGGAACTAGGAGTCCATACGCAGTATTTT.

The V call is TRBV28, the J call TRBJ1-1; 7 bases are shared with TRBD1. CDR1 and CDR2 (germline): MDHEN, SYDVKM. CDR3 length equals 13 residues. After removal of 8 bases from V and 6 bases from J, the junction contained 9 bases not matched to a gene. CDR3 sequence reads: CASVYQGEAEAFF. CDR3 nucleotide sequence: TGTGCCAGCGTATATCAGGGGGAAGCTGAAGCTTTCTTT.

J is TRBJ2-1 and V is TRBV24-1; D is unresolved. Germline loops: CDR1 KGHDR, CDR2 SFDVKD. The CDR3 is made up of 11 amino acids. V lost 4 bases, J lost 8 bases, and 5 bases lay in between. CDR3 DNA: TGTGCCACCAGTGAGGGGTATGAGCAGTTCTTC. Its protein is CATSEGYEQFF.

The chain carries TRBV10-3 and TRBJ1-1, with D possibly matching TRBD1 (6 bases). This CDR3 contains 13 residues. The germline CDR1 and CDR2 sequences are ENHRY and SYGVKD. The V gene lost 10 bases and the J gene lost 0 bases, with 12 bases spanning the gap. CDR3 sequence: CASTQGVNTEAFF. The CDR3 DNA is TGTGCCAGCACACAGGGAGTGAACACTGAAGCTTTCTTT.

CDR3 DNA: TGTGCCTGGAGTTCGGCCACAGGGACCATGAACACTGAAGCTTTCTTT. Translation: CAWSSATGTMNTEAFF. The chain has TRBV30 and TRBJ1-1; D is possibly TRBD1 (6 bases). The V gene's germline CDR1 is GTSNPN and CDR2 SVGIG (reference sequence). With 2 bases removed from V and 0 bases from J, the gap between germline ends came to 16 bases. This CDR3 has 16 amino acids.

This clonotype was found once. This chain joins TRBV3-1 and TRBJ2-3, with TRBD2 matching over 10 bases. The CDR3 length is 15 residues. Germline loops: CDR1 LGHDT, CDR2 YNNKEL (reference sequence). Trimming removed 1 base from V and 4 bases from J; junction bases left unmatched: 2. CDR3 protein: CASSQASGRSDTQYF. The CDR3, as DNA: TGTGCCAGCAGCCAAGCTAGCGGGAGATCAGATACGCAGTATTTT.

The chain recombines TRBV20-1 with TRBJ2-7, with TRBD2 matching over 13 bases. Germline V gives CDR1 DFQATT, CDR2 SNEGSKA (reference sequence). J gave up 4 bases and V 4 bases, and 4 bases lay outside the gene matches. The CDR3 loop spans 14 amino acids. CDR3 sequence (DNA): TGCAGTGCTATCGGGACTAGCGGGAATTACGAGCAGTACTTC. It is translated as CSAIGTSGNYEQYF.

This clonotype came up many times. V usage is TRBV28 and J usage is TRBJ1-2; 7 nucleotides match TRBD1. CDR1 MDHEN and CDR2 SYDVKM come from the germline V gene. J was trimmed by 4 bases and V by 6 bases; bases with no gene match: 2. The CDR3 covers 12 residues. The CDR3 loop is CASRGTVYGYTF. The CDR3 bases are TGTGCCAGCAGGGGGACAGTCTATGGCTACACCTTC.

This clonotype was observed a handful of times. In DNA form, the CDR3 reads TGTGCCAGCAGCTTAGCGTCTAACCAAGAGACCCAGTACTTC. Protein: CASSLASNQETQYF. This rearrangement joins TRBV7-9 to TRBJ2-5, with no clear D. Trimming pared 0 bases from V and 0 bases from J, leaving 5 bases between. The CDR3 length is 14 residues. The germline V gene encodes CDR1 SEHNR and CDR2 FQNEAQ (reference sequence). The variable domain in full, completed from reference TRBV7-9 and TRBJ2-5, reads DTGVSQNPRHKITKRGQNVTFRCDPISEHNRLYWYRQTLGQGPEFLTYFQNEAQLEKSRLLSDRFSAERPKGSFSTLEIQRTEQGDSAMYLCASSLASNQETQYFGPGTRLLVL.

This clonotype has just a few counts. The chain recombines TRBV25-1 with TRBJ1-4, with TRBD1 matching 9 bases. J lost 7 bases, V lost 3 bases, and 6 bases had no gene match. CDR1 and CDR2 from the germline V gene are MGHDK and SYGVNS. The CDR3 has 15 amino acids. Here the CDR3 reads CASSDEGQGGEKLFF. The CDR3 DNA follows: TGTGCCAGCAGTGATGAGGGACAGGGAGGTGAAAAACTGTTTTTT.

This clonotype was counted a few times. This chain connects TRBV6-5 to TRBJ2-1; no definite D call. Deletions cut 5 bases from V and 9 bases from J, with 14 bases between. The CDR3 totals 13 residues. CDR1 is MNHEY, CDR2 SVGAGI, per germline. CDR3 sequence (DNA): TGTGCCAGCAGTGCGCAACTCCCGGGTGAGCAGTTCTTC. Its protein is CASSAQLPGEQFF.

This clonotype was picked up many times. The V and J genes are TRBV2 and TRBJ2-7, with D possibly TRBD1 on 5 matching bases. Germline CDR1 SNHLY, CDR2 FYNNEI. V lost 8 bases to trimming and J lost 2 bases, with 16 bases between them. This CDR3 has 14 amino acids. The CDR3 DNA reads TGTGCCAGCTCCAGTCGAGGACACACCTACGAGCAGTACTTC. This gives the protein CASSSRGHTYEQYF. The full variable domain, completed using reference TRBV2 and TRBJ2-7, is EPEVTQTPSHQVTQMGQEVILRCVPISNHLYFYWYRQILGQKVEFLVSFYNNEISEKSEIFDDQFSVERPDGSNFTLKIRSTKLEDSAMYFCASSSRGHTYEQYFGPGTRLTVT.

This clonotype has only a few counts. The rearrangement uses TRBV9 and TRBJ2-2; 8 bases line up with TRBD1. J lost 5 bases, V lost 4 bases, and 7 bases had no gene match. This CDR3 contains 15 residues. CDR1 SGDLS and CDR2 YYNGEE come from the germline V gene. The CDR3 is CASSSLRGRTGELFF. For the CDR3, the DNA is TGTGCCAGCAGCTCCCTCAGGGGGCGGACCGGGGAGCTGTTTTTT. Full variable domain (missing parts from reference TRBV9 and TRBJ2-2): DSGVTQTPKHLITATGQRVTLRCSPRSGDLSVYWYQQSLDQGLQFLIQYYNGEERAKGNILERFSAQQFPDLHSELNLSSLELGDSALYFCASSSLRGRTGELFFGEGSRLTVL.

The rearrangement uses TRBV7-2 and TRBJ2-7; 9 bases match TRBD2. This CDR3 region has 12 residues. Losses at the gene ends were 1 base for V and 11 bases for J; bases not matched to a gene: 3. Germline V gene sequence: CDR1 SGHTA, CDR2 FQGNSA. The CDR3: CASSLVGGREYF. The CDR3 DNA is TGTGCCAGCAGCTTAGTTGGCGGGAGGGAGTACTTC. The full variable domain, with the rest looked up from reference TRBV7-2 and TRBJ2-7, is GAGVSQSPSNKVTEKGKDVELRCDPISGHTALYWYRQSLGQGLEFLIYFQGNSAPDKSGLPSDRFSAERTGGSVSTLTIQRTQQEDSAVYLCASSLVGGREYFGPGTRLTVT.

This clonotype showed up many times. This CDR3 is CASSLDRNSPLHF. Written as DNA, the CDR3 is TGTGCCAGCAGCTTAGACAGAAATTCACCCCTCCACTTT. This chain links TRBV7-3 with TRBJ1-6; possible D gene TRBD1, 5 bases. Germline assignment: CDR1 SGHTA and CDR2 FQGTGA. V dropped 2 bases and J dropped 7 bases, with 6 bases sitting between them. The CDR3 is 13 residues long.

At least ten counts were recorded for this clonotype. The chain is built from TRBV5-1 and TRBJ1-6; tentative D call: TRBD1 (5 bases). Germline CDR1 is SGHRS and CDR2 is YFSETQ. Trimming shortened V by 4 bases and J by 6 bases, and 14 bases separated the two germline ends. CDR3 length equals 15 residues. CDR3 nucleotides: TGCGCCAGCAGCCGATCCTCAGGGTCTAATTCACCCCTCCACTTT. Translating it yields CASSRSSGSNSPLHF.

The chain employs TRBV28 and TRBJ2-1, with 12 bases identical to TRBD2. In germline, CDR1 is MDHEN, CDR2 SYDVKM. J gave up 0 bases and V 11 bases, and 2 bases lay outside the gene matches. CDR3 length equals 14 residues. DNA for the CDR3: TGTGCCGGGGGACTAGCGGGCTCCTACAATGAGCAGTTCTTC. Its protein product is CAGGLAGSYNEQFF.

This clonotype was detected a few times. In DNA, the CDR3 is TGTGCCAGCAGTTTAGGAGGCGGGAGGGGGAGCTCCTACGAGCAGTACTTC. Translated, it gives CASSLGGGRGSSYEQYF. The chain is built from TRBV28 and TRBJ2-7; TRBD2 aligns across 9 bases. V shed 2 bases, J shed 0 bases, and the junction held 8 bases outside the gene matches. The CDR3 runs 17 residues. The germline CDR1 and CDR2 sequences are MDHEN and SYDVKM.

The chain combines TRBV20-1 with TRBJ2-4, with 10 bases lining up with TRBD2. This CDR3 region has 18 residues. From germline, CDR1 is DFQATT and CDR2 SNEGSKA (reference sequence). Trimming took 2 bases from V and 1 from J; bases not matched to a gene: 11. The CDR3 region is CSARPTRAGGPAKNIQYF. The CDR3 region has the DNA TGCAGTGCTAGACCGACAAGAGCGGGGGGGCCGGCCAAAAACATTCAGTACTTC.

In its sample, this clonotype was seen a few times. V is TRBV3-1 and J is TRBJ2-7, with D maybe TRBD2 (5 bases). The CDR3 has 13 amino acids. Germline assignment: CDR1 LGHDT and CDR2 YNNKEL (reference sequence). Deletions cut 8 bases from V and 4 bases from J, with 15 bases between. In DNA, the CDR3 is TGTGCCAGCCGCGGAGGACCCGGGTACGAGCAGTACTTC. This translates into CASRGGPGYEQYF.

This clonotype occurred many times. V and J are TRBV29-1 and TRBJ1-1; perhaps TRBD1 as D (5 bases). This CDR3 spans 19 amino acids. Germline lookup yields CDR1 SQVTM and CDR2 ANQGSEA. Trimming removed 1 base at V and 0 bases at J, with 24 bases between. The CDR3 bases are TGCAGCGTTGAAGGGGGAGAGGGCAGGGCCCTTCGATTGAACACTGAAGCTTTCTTT. Amino acids: CSVEGGEGRALRLNTEAFF.

The chain employs TRBV11-3 and TRBJ2-1, with D unclear. Germline-derived CDR1 and CDR2 are SGHNT and YENEEA. The length of the CDR3 is 12 residues. Trimming cost V 2 bases and J 9 bases, with 8 bases left between them. The CDR3 sequence is CASSLSPGEQFF. The DNA of the CDR3 is TGTGCCAGCAGCTTATCGCCGGGTGAGCAGTTCTTC.

The chain has TRBV7-9 and TRBJ1-3, with a tentative D call TRBD1 (6 bases). V was shortened by 5 bases and J by 4 bases, with 15 bases between the two germline ends. This CDR3 is 15 amino acids long. From germline, CDR1 is SEHNR and CDR2 FQNEAQ (reference sequence). The CDR3 sequence is CASSPTGIRGNTIYF. The CDR3, as DNA: TGTGCCAGCAGCCCTACAGGGATCCGGGGAAACACCATATATTTT.

This clonotype appeared many times. The chain links TRBV12-3 or TRBV12-4 to TRBJ2-1; D gene unclear. The V and J ends lost 5 bases and 6 bases respectively, with 5 bases between them. The CDR3 is made up of 11 amino acids. CDR3 DNA: TGTGCCAGCAGTAATACCAATGAGCAGTTCTTC. Protein product: CASSNTNEQFF.